Reported below is one T cell receptor (beta chain). This record belongs to a study of T cells in Graves' hyperthyroidism and ophthalmopathy. V was pared by 5 bases and J by 0 bases, with 18 bases between. The CDR3 spans 16 residues. Per the germline V gene, CDR1 is DFQATT and CDR2 is SNEGSKA (reference sequence). Amplification of TCR beta CDR3 regions was performed using RNA transcripts as template. When the TCR CDR3 underwent first-round RT-PCR, the HTBI primer set was used. One entry per CDR3 protein, called by TCRdb with MiXCR from the multiplex PCR reads. The sample lists about 740,000 distinct CDR3 sequences, around 15% occurring once.

The source of this sequence is a woman aged 18-35 years with Graves' hyperthyroidism. This rearrangement joins TRBV20-1 to TRBJ2-3; tentatively, D is TRBD2 (6 bases). The source material was blood. The CDR3 bases are TGCAGTGCTTACGCACCGGGACTCACCAGCACAGATACGCAGTATTTT. It specifies CSAYAPGLTSTDTQYF.